This T cell receptor beta chain was recorded in a study of OX40 agonist ivuxolimab in advanced cancers. Study-level points and caveats: CD8+ T cells were the subset that, on average, had more expanded clones than CD4+. Low normalized T-cell clonal expansion was also seen in some nonresponders. CD4+ and CD8+ blood T cells expanded clonally by week 6 at 0.1 to 3.0 mg/kg.

The CDR3 is 15 residues long. V was trimmed by 5 bases and J by 6 bases, leaving 17 bases between them. Germline V lookup: CDR1 SGHVS, CDR2 FNYEAQ. Researchers took blood at baseline, on cycle 4 day 1, and on cycle 7 day 1. Profiled with immunoSEQ multiplex PCR; TCRdb holds only in-frame clones, not every one. Of roughly 40,000 clones listed, around 90% were seen once; the top ten hold over 5.5%. The table lists this clone with a count of one. Its antigen is as yet unknown. This specimen consisted of CD4+ or CD8+ T cells sorted from blood, obtained in a trial of the OX40 agonist ivuxolimab. The chain recombines TRBV7-6 with TRBJ1-5; no clear D. The source of this sequence is an adult with an advanced solid tumor such as melanoma, head and neck, liver or kidney cancer. In DNA form, the CDR3 reads TGTGCCAGCAGCGCTGCCGGGCGGGGAGGTCAGCCCCAGCATTTT. Protein product: CASSAAGRGGQPQHF.